This T cell receptor (beta chain) was sequenced during a study of T cell responses to AZD1222 COVID-19 vaccine. Findings and caveats of the study: Reportedly, nearly half the spike-specific TCRs target unmutated variant regions. Spike-specific TCR breadth and depth went up after people got two AZD1222 doses. Donors were largely white British and mainly female; clonal diversity was possibly underestimated.

Trimming left V 0 bases short and J 4 bases short, with 13 bases between. Germline loops: CDR1 MNHEY, CDR2 SVGAGI. The CDR3 consists of 16 residues. Data came from immunoSEQ multiplex PCR; TCRdb stores just in-frame clones and leaves some out. The repertoire includes about 130,000 clones, approximately 88% of them detected once, and approximately 6% sits in the top ten. Second-dose recipients at about 4 or about 12 weeks were treated as one pooled group. This clone was seen just once. Its antigen remains unidentified. This rearrangement joins TRBV6-5 to TRBJ2-1, with D possibly called TRBD1 or TRBD2 (5 bases each). This specimen consisted of peripheral blood, obtained 28 days after the second AZD1222 dose. This receptor was obtained from an adult who received the AZD1222 COVID-19 vaccine. This CDR3 is CASSYSDGTGYNEQFF. DNA for the CDR3: TGTGCCAGCAGTTACTCAGACGGGACGGGTTACAATGAGCAGTTCTTC.